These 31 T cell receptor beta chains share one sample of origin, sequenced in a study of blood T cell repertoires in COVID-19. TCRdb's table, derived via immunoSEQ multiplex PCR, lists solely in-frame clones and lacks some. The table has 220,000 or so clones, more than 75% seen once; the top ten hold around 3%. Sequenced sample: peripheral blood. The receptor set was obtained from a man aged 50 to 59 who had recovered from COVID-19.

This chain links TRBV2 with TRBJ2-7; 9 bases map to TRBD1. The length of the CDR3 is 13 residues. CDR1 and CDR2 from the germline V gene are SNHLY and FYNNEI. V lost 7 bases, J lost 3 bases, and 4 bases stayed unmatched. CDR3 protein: CASNRDRVYEQYF. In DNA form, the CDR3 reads TGTGCCAGCAACCGGGACAGGGTCTACGAGCAGTACTTC. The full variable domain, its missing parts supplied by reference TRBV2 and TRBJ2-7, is EPEVTQTPSHQVTQMGQEVILRCVPISNHLYFYWYRQILGQKVEFLVSFYNNEISEKSEIFDDQFSVERPDGSNFTLKIRSTKLEDSAMYFCASNRDRVYEQYFGPGTRLTVT.

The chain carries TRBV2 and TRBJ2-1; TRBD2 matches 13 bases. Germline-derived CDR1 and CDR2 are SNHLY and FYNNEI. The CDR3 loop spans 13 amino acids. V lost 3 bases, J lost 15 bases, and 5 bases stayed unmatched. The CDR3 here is CASSEGTSGTLFF. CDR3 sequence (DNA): TGTGCCAGCAGTGAGGGGACTAGCGGGACCCTGTTCTTC.

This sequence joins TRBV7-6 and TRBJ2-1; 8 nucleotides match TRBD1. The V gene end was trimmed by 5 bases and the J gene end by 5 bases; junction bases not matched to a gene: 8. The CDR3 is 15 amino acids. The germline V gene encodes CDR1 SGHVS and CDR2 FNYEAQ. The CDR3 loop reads CASSRTGFTNNEQFF. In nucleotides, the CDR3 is TGTGCCAGCAGCCGGACAGGGTTTACTAACAATGAGCAGTTCTTC.

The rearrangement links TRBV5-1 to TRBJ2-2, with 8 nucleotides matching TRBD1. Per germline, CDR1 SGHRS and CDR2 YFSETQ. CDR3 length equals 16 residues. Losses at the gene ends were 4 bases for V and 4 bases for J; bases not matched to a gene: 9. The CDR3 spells CASSVPGQVTTGELFF. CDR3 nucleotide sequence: TGCGCCAGCAGCGTGCCGGGACAGGTGACCACCGGGGAGCTGTTTTTT. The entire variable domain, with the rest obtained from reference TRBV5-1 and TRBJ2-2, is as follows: KAGVTQTPRYLIKTRGQQVTLSCSPISGHRSVSWYQQTPGQGLQFLFEYFSETQRNKGNFPGRFSGRQFSNSRSEMNVSTLELGDSALYLCASSVPGQVTTGELFFGEGSRLTVL.

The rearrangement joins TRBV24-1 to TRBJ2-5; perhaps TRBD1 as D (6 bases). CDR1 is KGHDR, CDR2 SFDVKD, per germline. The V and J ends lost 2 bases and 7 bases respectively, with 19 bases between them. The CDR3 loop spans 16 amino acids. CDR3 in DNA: TGTGCCACCAGTGATTCTCAGGGGATCCCAAGAGGGACCCAGTACTTC. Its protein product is CATSDSQGIPRGTQYF.

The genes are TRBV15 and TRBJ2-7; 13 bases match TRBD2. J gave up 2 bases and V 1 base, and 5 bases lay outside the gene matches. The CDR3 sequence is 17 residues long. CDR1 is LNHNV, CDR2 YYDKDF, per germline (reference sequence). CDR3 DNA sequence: TGTGCCACCAGCAGAGGGGGAACTAGCGGGAGGGCCTACGAGCAGTACTTC. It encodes CATSRGGTSGRAYEQYF.

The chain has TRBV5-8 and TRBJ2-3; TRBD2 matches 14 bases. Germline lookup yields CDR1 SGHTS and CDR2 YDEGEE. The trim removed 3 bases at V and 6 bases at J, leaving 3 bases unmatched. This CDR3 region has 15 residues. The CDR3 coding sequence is TGTGCCAGCAGCTACGGGACTAGCGGGAGTGATACGCAGTATTTT. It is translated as CASSYGTSGSDTQYF.

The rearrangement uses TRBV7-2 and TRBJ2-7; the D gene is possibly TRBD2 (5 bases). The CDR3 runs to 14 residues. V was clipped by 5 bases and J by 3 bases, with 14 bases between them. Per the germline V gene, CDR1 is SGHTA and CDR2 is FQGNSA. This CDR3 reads CASSERTGNYEQYF. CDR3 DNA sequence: TGTGCCAGCAGCGAGAGAACGGGGAACTACGAGCAGTACTTC.

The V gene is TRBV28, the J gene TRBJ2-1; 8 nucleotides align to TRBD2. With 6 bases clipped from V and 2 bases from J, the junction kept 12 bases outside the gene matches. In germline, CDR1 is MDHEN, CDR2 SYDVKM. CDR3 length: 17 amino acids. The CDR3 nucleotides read TGTGCCAGCAGAAGGAGGAGCGGGAGCGTCCCCTACAATGAGCAGTTCTTC. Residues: CASRRRSGSVPYNEQFF.

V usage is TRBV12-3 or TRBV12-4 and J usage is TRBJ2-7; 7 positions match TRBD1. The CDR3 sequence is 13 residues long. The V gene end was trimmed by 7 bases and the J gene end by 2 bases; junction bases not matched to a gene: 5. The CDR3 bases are TGTGCCAGCATGCAGGGGGAAACCTACGAGCAGTACTTC. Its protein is CASMQGETYEQYF.

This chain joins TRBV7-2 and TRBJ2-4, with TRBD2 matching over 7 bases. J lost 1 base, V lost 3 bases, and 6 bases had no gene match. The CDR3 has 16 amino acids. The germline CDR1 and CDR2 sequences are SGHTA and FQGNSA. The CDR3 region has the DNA TGTGCCAGCAGCTTCCAAGGGAGGGCGGCCAAAAACATTCAGTACTTC. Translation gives CASSFQGRAAKNIQYF.

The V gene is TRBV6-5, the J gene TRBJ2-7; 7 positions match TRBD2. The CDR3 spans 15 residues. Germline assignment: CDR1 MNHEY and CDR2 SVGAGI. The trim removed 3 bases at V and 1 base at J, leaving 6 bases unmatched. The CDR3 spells CASSYRRGGSYEQYF. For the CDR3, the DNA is TGTGCCAGCAGTTATCGTAGGGGAGGGTCCTACGAGCAGTACTTC.

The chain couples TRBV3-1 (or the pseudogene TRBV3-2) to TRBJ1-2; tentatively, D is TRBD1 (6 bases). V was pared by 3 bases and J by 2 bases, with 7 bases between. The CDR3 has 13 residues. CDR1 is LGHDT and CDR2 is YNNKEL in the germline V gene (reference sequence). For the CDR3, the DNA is TGTGCCAGCAGCCAGGGACAAAACTATGGCTACACCTTC. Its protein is CASSQGQNYGYTF.

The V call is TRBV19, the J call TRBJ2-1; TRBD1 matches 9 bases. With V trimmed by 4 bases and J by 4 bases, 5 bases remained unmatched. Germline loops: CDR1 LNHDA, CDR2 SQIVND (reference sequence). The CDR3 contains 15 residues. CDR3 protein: CASSRDRAPYNEQFF. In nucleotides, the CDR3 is TGTGCCAGTAGTAGGGACAGGGCCCCGTACAATGAGCAGTTCTTC.

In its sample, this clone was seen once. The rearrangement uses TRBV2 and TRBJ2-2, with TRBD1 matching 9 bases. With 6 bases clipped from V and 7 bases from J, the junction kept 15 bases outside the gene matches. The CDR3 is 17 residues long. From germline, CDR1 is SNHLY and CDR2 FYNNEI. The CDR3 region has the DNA TGTGCCAGCAGCGCCGGGACAGGGCATCGAAGGGGCGGGGAGCTGTTTTTT. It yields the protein CASSAGTGHRRGGELFF.

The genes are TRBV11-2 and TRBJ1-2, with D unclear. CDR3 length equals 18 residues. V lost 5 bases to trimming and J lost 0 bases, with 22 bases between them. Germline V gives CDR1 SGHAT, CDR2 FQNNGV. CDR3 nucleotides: TGTGCCAGCAGCCCAAAGAGGGTTACAGTGACTACTAACTATGGCTACACCTTC. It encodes CASSPKRVTVTTNYGYTF.

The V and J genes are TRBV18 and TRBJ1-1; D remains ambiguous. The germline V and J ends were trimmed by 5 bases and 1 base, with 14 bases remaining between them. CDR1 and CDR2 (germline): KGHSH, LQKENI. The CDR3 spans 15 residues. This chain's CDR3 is CASSVGSTANTEAFF. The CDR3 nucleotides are TGTGCCAGCTCAGTGGGCTCTACAGCGAACACTGAAGCTTTCTTT.

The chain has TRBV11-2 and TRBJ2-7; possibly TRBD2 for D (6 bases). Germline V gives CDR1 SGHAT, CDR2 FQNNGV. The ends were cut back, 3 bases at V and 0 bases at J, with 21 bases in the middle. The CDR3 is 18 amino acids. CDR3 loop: CASSFITGLTISSYEQYF. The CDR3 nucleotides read TGTGCCAGCAGCTTTATAACTGGACTAACTATTAGCTCCTACGAGCAGTACTTC.

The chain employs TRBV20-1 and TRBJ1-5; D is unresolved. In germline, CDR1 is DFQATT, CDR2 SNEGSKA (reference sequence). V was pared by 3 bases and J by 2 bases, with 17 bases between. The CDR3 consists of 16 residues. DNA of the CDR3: TGCAGTGCTAGTCTCCCCGCCGGCGGTCGCAATCAGCCCCAGCATTTT. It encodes CSASLPAGGRNQPQHF.

The CDR3 spells CASSGQGWTQYF. The CDR3 coding sequence is TGTGCCAGTAGTGGGCAGGGGTGGACGCAGTATTTT. This chain connects TRBV19 to TRBJ2-3; a weak D match, TRBD1 (6 bases). V was cut by 5 bases and J by 9 bases, with 12 bases left in between. CDR3 length: 12 residues. Germline CDR1 is LNHDA and CDR2 is SQIVND (reference sequence).

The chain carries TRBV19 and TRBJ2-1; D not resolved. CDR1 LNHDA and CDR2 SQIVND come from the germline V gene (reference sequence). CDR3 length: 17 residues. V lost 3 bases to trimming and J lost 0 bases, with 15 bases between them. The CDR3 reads CASSIMVGSSSYNEQFF. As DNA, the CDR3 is TGTGCCAGTAGTATTATGGTCGGGTCGAGCTCCTACAATGAGCAGTTCTTC.

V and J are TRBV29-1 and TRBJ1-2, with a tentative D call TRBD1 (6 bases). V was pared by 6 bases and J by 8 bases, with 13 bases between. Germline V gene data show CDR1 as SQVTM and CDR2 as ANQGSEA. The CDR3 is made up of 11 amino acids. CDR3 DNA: TGCAGCGTCAACAGGGACCGGGGCTACACCTTC. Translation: CSVNRDRGYTF.

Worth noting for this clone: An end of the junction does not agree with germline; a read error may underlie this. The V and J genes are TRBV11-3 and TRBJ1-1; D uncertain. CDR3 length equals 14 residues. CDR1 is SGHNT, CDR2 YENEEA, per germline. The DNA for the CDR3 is TGTGCCAGCAGCCTAGATGGAAGGAGCACTGAAGCTTTCTTT. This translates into CASSLDGRSTEAFF.

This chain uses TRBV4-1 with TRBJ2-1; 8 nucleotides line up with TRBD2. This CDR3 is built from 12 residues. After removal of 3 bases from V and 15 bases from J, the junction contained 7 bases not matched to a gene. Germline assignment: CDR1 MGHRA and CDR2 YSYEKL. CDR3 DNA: TGCGCCAGCAGCCATCCCGGGGCGGGAGGGTTCTTC. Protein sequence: CASSHPGAGGFF.

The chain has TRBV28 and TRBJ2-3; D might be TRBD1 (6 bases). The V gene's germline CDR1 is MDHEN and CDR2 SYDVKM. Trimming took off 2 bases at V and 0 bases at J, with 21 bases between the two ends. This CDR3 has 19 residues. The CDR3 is CASSLGRGRIHTSTDTQYF. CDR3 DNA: TGTGCCAGCAGTTTAGGCAGGGGCCGAATCCATACTAGCACAGATACGCAGTATTTT.

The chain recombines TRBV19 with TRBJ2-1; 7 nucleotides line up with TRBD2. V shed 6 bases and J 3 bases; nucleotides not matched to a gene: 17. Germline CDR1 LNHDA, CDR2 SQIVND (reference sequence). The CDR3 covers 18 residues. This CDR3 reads CASRYSGGSSGNYNEQFF. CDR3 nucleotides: TGTGCCAGTAGATATTCCGGCGGGTCTAGCGGAAACTACAATGAGCAGTTCTTC.

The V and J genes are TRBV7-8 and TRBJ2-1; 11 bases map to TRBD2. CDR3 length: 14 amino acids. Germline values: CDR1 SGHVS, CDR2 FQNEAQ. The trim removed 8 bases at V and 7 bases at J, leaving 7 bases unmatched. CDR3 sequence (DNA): TGTGCCAGCGTTAGCGGGAGGGCCAAAAATGAGCAGTTCTTC. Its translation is CASVSGRAKNEQFF.

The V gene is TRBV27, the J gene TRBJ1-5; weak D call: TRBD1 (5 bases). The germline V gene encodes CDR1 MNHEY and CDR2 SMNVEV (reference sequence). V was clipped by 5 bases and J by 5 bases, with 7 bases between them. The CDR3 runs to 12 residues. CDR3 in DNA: TGTGCCAGCAGTAAACAGGATCAGCCCCAGCATTTT. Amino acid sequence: CASSKQDQPQHF.

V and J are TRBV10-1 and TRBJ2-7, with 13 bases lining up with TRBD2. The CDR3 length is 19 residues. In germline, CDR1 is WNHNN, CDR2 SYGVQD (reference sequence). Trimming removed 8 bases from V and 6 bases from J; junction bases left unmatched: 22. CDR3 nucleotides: TGCGCCAGCCCCGAGGGCACAGGGGGGGGACTAGCGGGGAGCCCCGAGCAGTACTTC. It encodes CASPEGTGGGLAGSPEQYF.

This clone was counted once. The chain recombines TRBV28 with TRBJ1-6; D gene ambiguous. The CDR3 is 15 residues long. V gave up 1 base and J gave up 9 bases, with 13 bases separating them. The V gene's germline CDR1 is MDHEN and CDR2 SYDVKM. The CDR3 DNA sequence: TGTGCCAGCAGTTTATTGTCCGCGGGAAGTTCACCCCTCCACTTT. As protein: CASSLLSAGSSPLHF.

As DNA, the CDR3 is TGTGCCAGCAGCCAAATCTCAGGGGAATTCCACGAGCAGTACTTC. Its protein product is CASSQISGEFHEQYF. The V and J genes are TRBV5-6 and TRBJ2-7; maybe TRBD1 (6 bases). Germline values: CDR1 SGHDT, CDR2 YYEEEE. The CDR3 contains 15 residues. The V end lost 4 bases, the J end lost 5 bases, and 19 bases lay between the germline ends.